The clone carrying this T cell receptor beta chain was observed a handful of times. Antigen specificity is unknown. TCR beta CDR3 region amplification was performed from RNA transcripts. First-round RT-PCR with HTBI primers amplified the TCR CDR3 region. From the multiplex PCR reads, TCRdb called clonotypes with MiXCR, one entry per CDR3 protein. The data hold over 650,000 distinct CDR3 sequences, with about 17% observed a single time. V dropped 2 bases and J dropped 4; count of bases not matched to a gene: 9. This CDR3 contains 17 residues. Germline values: CDR1 SGDLS, CDR2 YYNGEE. Patients aged 18 to 65 had newly diagnosed hyperthyroidism that had lasted under 2 months. Criteria for exclusion of patients were uncontrolled infection, other autoimmune disease, pregnancy or lactation. These data come from a study of T cells in Graves' hyperthyroidism and ophthalmopathy. General study findings and limits: Through a model of 13 V-J features, ophthalmopathy was separated from stable hyperthyroidism.

The rearrangement joins TRBV9 to TRBJ2-5; 12 bases align to TRBD2. The origin of this receptor is a man aged 18 to 35 with Graves' hyperthyroidism. The sequenced sample consisted of blood. The CDR3 region is CASSVGASGRAPETQYF. The CDR3, as DNA: TGTGCCAGCAGCGTTGGGGCTAGCGGGAGGGCCCCAGAGACCCAGTACTTC.